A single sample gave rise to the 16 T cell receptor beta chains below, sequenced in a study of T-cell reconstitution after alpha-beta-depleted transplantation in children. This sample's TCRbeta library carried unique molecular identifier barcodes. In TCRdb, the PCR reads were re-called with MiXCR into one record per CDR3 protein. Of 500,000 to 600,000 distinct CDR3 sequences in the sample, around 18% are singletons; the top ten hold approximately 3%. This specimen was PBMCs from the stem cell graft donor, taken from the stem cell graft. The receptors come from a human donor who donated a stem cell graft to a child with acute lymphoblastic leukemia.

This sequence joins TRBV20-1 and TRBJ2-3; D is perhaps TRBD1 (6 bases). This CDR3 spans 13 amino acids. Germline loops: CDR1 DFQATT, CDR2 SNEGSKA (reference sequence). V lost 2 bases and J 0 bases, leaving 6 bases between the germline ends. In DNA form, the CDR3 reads TGCAGTGCTAGAAGGGGGAGCACAGATACGCAGTATTTT. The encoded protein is CSARRGSTDTQYF.

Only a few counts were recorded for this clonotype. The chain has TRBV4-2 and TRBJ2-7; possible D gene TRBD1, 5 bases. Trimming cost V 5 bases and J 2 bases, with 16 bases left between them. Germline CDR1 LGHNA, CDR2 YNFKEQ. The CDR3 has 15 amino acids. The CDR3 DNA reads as TGTGCCAGCAGCTTAGGGGTGCCCCAAACCTACGAGCAGTACTTC. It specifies CASSLGVPQTYEQYF.

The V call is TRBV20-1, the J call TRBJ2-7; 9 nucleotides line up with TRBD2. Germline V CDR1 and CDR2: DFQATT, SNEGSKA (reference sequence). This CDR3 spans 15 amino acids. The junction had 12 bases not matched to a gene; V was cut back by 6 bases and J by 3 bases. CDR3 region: CSARGSSGDFYEQYF. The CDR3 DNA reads TGCAGTGCCCGAGGGTCTAGCGGGGACTTCTACGAGCAGTACTTC.

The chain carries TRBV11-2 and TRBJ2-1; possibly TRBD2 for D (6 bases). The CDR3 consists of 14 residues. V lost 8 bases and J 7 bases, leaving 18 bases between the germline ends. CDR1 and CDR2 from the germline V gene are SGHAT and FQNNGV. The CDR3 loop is CASAGGSSPNEQFF. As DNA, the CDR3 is TGTGCCAGCGCCGGGGGAAGTTCGCCAAATGAGCAGTTCTTC.

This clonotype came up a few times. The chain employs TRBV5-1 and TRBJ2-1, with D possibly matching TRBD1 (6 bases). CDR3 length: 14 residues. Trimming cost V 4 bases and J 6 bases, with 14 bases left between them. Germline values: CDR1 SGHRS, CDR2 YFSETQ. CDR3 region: CASSGRTGINEQFF. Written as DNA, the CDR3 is TGCGCCAGCAGCGGGCGTACAGGGATCAATGAGCAGTTCTTC.

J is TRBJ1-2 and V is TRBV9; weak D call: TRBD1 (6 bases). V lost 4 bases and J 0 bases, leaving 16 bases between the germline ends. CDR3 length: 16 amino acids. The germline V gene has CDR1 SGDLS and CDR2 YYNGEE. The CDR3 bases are TGTGCCAGCAGCCCCGGGACAAGGAGGGCTAACTATGGCTACACCTTC. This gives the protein CASSPGTRRANYGYTF.

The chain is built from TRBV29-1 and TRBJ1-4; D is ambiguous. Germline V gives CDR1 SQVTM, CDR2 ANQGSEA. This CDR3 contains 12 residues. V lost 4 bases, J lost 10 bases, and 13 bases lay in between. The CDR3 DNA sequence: TGCAGCGTTGGTTGGGAGACCCCAAAACTGTTTTTT. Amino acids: CSVGWETPKLFF.

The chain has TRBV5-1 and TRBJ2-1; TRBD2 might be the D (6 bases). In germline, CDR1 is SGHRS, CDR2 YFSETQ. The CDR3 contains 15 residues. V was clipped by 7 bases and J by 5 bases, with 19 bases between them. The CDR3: CASYRGGGPDNEQFF. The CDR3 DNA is TGCGCCAGCTACCGTGGGGGAGGCCCGGACAATGAGCAGTTCTTC.

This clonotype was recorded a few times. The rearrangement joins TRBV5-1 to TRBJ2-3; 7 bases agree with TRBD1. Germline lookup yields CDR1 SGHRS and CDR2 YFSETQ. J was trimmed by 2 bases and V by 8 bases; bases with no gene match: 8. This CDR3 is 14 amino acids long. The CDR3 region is CASGPGQYTDTQYF. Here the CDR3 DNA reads TGCGCCAGTGGGCCGGGACAGTACACAGATACGCAGTATTTT.

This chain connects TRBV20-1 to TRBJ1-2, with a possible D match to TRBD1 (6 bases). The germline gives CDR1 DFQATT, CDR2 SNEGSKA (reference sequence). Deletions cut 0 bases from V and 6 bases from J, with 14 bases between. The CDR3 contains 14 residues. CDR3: CSARDENRVHGYTF. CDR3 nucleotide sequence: TGCAGTGCTAGAGATGAGAACAGGGTCCATGGCTACACCTTC.

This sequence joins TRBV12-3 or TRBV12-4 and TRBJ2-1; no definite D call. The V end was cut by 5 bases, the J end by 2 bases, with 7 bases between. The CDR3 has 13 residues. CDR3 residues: CASSHTPYNEQFF. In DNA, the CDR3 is TGTGCCAGCAGTCACACACCCTACAATGAGCAGTTCTTC.

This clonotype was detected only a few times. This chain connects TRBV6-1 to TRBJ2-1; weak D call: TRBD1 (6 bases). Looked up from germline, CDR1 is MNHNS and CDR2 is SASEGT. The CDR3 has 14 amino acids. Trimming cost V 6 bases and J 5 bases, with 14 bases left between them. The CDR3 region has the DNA TGTGCCAGCAGCAGGGGCCTACAAAACAATGAGCAGTTCTTC. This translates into CASSRGLQNNEQFF.

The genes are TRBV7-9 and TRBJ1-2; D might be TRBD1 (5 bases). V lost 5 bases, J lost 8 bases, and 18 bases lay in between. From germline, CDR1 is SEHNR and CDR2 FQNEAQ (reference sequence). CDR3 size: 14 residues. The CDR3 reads CASSLEPGTRGYTF. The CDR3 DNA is TGTGCCAGCAGCCTAGAGCCCGGGACCCGCGGCTACACCTTC.

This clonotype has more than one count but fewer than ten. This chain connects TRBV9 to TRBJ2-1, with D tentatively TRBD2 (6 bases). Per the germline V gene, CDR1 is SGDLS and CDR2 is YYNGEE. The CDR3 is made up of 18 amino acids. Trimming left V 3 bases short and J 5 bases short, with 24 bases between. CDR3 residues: CASSGETGDSYPNNEQFF. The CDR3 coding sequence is TGTGCCAGCAGCGGCGAAACTGGGGACTCATACCCAAACAATGAGCAGTTCTTC.

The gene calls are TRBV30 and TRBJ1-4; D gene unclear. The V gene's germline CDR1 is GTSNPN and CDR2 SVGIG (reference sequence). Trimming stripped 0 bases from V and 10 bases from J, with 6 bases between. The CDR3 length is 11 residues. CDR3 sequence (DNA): TGTGCCTGGAGTGTCGGGAGAAAACTGTTTTTT. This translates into CAWSVGRKLFF.

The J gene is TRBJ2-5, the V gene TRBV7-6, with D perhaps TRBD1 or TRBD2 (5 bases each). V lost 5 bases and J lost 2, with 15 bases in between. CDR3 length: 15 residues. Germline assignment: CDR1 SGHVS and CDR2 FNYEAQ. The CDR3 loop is CASSRGTGWQETQYF. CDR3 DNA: TGTGCCAGCAGCAGAGGGACCGGCTGGCAAGAGACCCAGTACTTC.